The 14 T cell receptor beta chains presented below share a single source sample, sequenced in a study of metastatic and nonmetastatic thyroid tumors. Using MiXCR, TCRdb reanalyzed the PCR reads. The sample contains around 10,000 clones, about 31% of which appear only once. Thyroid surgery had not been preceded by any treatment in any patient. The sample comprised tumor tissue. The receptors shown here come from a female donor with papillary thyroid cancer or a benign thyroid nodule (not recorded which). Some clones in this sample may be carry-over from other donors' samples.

In DNA, the CDR3 is TGTGCCAGCAGCTCGAGACTAGCGGGAGTGGGGCAGTACTTC. Its protein product is CASSSRLAGVGQYF. The chain has TRBV7-2 and TRBJ2-7; 12 nucleotides match TRBD2. The CDR3 is made up of 14 amino acids. Germline V gives CDR1 SGHTA, CDR2 FQGNSA. V lost 4 bases, J lost 9 bases, and 7 bases stayed unmatched.

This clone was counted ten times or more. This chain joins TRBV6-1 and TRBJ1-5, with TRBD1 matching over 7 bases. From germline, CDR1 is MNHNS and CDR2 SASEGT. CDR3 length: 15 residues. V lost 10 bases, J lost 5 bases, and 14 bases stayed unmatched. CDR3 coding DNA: TGTGCCACCTCCAAAGGGGGACAGAATTATCAGCCCCAGCATTTT. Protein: CATSKGGQNYQPQHF.

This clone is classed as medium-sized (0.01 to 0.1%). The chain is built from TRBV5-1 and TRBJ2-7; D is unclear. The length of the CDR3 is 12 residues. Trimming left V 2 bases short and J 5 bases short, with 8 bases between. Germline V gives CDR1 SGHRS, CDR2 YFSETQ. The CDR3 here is CASSFMGNEQYF. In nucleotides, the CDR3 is TGCGCCAGCAGCTTTATGGGGAACGAGCAGTACTTC. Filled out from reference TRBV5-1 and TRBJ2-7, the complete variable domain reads KAGVTQTPRYLIKTRGQQVTLSCSPISGHRSVSWYQQTPGQGLQFLFEYFSETQRNKGNFPGRFSGRQFSNSRSEMNVSTLELGDSALYLCASSFMGNEQYFGPGTRLTVT.

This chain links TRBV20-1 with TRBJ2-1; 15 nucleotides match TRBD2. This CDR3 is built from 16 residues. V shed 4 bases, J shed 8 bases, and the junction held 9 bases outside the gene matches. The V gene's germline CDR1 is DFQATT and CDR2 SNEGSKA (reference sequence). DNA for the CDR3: TGCAGTGCTATGAGGACTAGCGGGAGGGTAAACCATGAGCAGTTCTTC. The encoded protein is CSAMRTSGRVNHEQFF.

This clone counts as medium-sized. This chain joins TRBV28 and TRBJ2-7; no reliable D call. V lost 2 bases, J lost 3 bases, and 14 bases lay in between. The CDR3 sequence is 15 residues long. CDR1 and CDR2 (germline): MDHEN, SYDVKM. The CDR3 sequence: CASSLGQSAYYEQYF. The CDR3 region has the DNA TGTGCCAGCAGTTTAGGGCAGAGCGCCTACTACGAGCAGTACTTC.

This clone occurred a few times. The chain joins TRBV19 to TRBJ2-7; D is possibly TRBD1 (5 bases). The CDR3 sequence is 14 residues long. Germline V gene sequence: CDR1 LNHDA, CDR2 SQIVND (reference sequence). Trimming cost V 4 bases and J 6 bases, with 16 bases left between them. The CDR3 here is CASSSSFTGFEQYF. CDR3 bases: TGTGCCAGTAGTAGCAGCTTTACAGGTTTCGAGCAGTACTTC.

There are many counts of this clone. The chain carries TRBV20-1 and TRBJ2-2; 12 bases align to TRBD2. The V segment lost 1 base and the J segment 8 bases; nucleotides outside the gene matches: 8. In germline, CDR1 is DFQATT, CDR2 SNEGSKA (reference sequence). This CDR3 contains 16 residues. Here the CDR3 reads CSARGSLAGGPGELFF. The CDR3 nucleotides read TGCAGTGCTAGAGGGAGTCTAGCGGGAGGGCCTGGGGAGCTGTTTTTT.

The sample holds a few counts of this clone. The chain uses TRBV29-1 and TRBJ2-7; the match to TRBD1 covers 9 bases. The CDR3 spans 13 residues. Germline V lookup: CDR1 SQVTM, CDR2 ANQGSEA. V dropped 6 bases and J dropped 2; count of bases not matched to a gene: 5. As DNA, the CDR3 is TGCAGCGTACCGGGACAGGGAGCCTACGAGCAGTACTTC. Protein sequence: CSVPGQGAYEQYF.

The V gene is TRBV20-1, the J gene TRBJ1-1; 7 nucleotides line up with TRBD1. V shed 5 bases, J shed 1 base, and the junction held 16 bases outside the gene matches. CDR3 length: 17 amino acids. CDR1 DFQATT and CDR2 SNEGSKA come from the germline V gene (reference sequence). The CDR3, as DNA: TGCAGTGCTTCCTCACCCCCGACAGGGCTGAGGAACACTGAAGCTTTCTTT. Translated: CSASSPPTGLRNTEAFF.

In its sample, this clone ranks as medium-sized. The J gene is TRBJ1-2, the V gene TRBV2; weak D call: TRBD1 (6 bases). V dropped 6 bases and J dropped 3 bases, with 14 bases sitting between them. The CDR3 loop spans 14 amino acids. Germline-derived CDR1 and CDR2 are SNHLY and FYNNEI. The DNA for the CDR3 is TGTGCCAGCAGCCAGGGGATTAGGGACTATGGCTACACCTTC. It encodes CASSQGIRDYGYTF.

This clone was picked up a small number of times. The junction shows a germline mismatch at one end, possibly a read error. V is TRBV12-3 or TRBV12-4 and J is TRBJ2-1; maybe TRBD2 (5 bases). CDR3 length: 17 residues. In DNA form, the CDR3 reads TGCGCCAGCACCGACGATCTAGCTTATTTCTCCTACAATGAGCAGTTCTTC. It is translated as CASTDDLAYFSYNEQFF.

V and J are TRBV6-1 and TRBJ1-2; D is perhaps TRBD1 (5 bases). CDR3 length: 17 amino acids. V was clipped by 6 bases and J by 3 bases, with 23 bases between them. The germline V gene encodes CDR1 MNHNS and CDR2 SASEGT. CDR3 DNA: TGTGCCAGCAGCGACCAGGGCGCCCGTGCCTGCCACTATGGCTACACCTTC. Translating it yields CASSDQGARACHYGYTF.

The chain's CDR3 is CASSQGEKVQYF. CDR3 bases: TGTGCCAGCAGCCAGGGTGAAAAAGTGCAGTACTTC. The chain has TRBV2 and TRBJ2-7; tentatively, D is TRBD1 (5 bases). This CDR3 is built from 12 residues. Trimming cost V 6 bases and J 9 bases, with 15 bases left between them. In germline, CDR1 is SNHLY, CDR2 FYNNEI.

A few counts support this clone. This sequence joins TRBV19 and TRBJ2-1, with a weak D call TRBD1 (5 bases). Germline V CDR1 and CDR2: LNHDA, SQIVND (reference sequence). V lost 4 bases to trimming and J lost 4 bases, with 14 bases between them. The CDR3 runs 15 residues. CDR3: CASSKGFRPYNEQFF. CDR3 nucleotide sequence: TGTGCCAGTAGTAAGGGGTTCAGGCCTTACAATGAGCAGTTCTTC.